This T cell receptor beta chain was found in a study of blood T cell repertoires in COVID-19. Overall study context: T cells, B-cell-depleted T cells, or PBMCs provided the cDNA or gDNA that served as material.

Per the authors' pipeline: Estimates of nucleated cell counts were drawn from the amplification of reference gene primers. Clones were sequenced by immunoSEQ multiplex PCR, and TCRdb holds only the in-frame ones, with some missing. V, J and clone size reflect that table, while D and trimming were determined from the DNA. Of tens of thousands of clones listed, approximately 82% were seen once; the top ten hold about 3.2%. The CDR3 totals 13 residues. V was trimmed by 3 bases and J by 7 bases, leaving 12 bases between them. The source of this sequence is a man in his fifties or sixties with acute or convalescent COVID-19. This chain joins TRBV12-3 or TRBV12-4 and TRBJ1-1, with a possible D match to TRBD1 (6 bases). Material: peripheral blood. The CDR3 here is CASSFFAGDEAFF. The CDR3 region has the DNA TGTGCCAGCAGTTTTTTTGCAGGGGATGAAGCTTTCTTT.